The source of this TCR beta chain is a study of control samples from healthy donors and cancer patients. Here immunoSEQ multiplex PCR was the method, and the copy in TCRdb shows in-frame clones only, minus some. Seen here are around 80,000 clones, approximately 90% observed once, and the top ten hold 4.5% to 6%. The germline V gene has CDR1 SGHKS and CDR2 YYEKEE (reference sequence). Deletions cut 5 bases from V and 4 bases from J, with 15 bases between. This CDR3 has 14 residues. The clonotype was recovered from a woman aged 45-65 years in good health. The sample consisted of blood. The rearrangement joins TRBV5-5 to TRBJ1-1; TRBD1 is a possible D gene (5 bases). CDR3: CASRTWGIGTEAFF. The CDR3 DNA reads TGTGCCAGCAGGACCTGGGGGATAGGCACTGAAGCTTTCTTT. The variable domain in full, with the rest retrieved from reference TRBV5-5 and TRBJ1-1, is DAGVTQSPTHLIKTRGQQVTLRCSPISGHKSVSWYQQVLGQGPQFIFQYYEKEERGRGNFPDRFSARQFPNYSSELNVNALLLGDSALYLCASRTWGIGTEAFFGQGTRLTVV.